Reported below is one T cell receptor (beta chain). The data were taken from a study of blood T cell repertoires in COVID-19. On the study more broadly: PBMCs, B-cell-depleted T cells, or T cells were the source of the cDNA or gDNA that made up the material.

The junction had 12 bases not matched to a gene; V was cut back by 3 bases and J by 0 bases. This CDR3 comprises 19 residues. Germline V gene data show CDR1 as DFQATT and CDR2 as SNEGSKA (reference sequence). Using immunoSEQ multiplex PCR, the repertoire was profiled, and TCRdb retains in-frame clones only, with some absent. Of about 50,000 clones in the sample, about 80% were seen once. The sequenced sample was peripheral blood. The clonotype originates from a man between 65 and 85 years old with acute or convalescent COVID-19. The chain couples TRBV20-1 to TRBJ2-1; 12 bases agree with TRBD2. The CDR3 sequence is CSASTRLAGDLSSYNEQFF. DNA for the CDR3: TGCAGTGCTAGTACACGACTAGCGGGAGACTTAAGCTCCTACAATGAGCAGTTCTTC.